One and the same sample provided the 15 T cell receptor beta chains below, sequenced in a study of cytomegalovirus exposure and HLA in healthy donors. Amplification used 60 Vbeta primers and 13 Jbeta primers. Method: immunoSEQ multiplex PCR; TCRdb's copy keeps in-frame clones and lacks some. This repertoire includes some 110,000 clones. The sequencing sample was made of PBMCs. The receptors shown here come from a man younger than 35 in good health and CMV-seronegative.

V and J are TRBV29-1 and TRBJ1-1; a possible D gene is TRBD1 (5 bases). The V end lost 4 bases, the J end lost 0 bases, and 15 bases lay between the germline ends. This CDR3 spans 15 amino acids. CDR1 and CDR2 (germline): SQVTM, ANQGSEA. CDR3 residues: CSVGAGWGMNTEAFF. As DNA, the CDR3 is TGCAGCGTTGGGGCAGGGTGGGGAATGAACACTGAAGCTTTCTTT.

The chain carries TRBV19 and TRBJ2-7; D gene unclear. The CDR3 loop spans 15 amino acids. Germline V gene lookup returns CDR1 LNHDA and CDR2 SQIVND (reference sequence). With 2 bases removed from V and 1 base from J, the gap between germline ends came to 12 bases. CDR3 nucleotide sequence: TGTGCCAGTAGTATACGGTTGACACCTTCCTACGAGCAGTACTTC. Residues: CASSIRLTPSYEQYF. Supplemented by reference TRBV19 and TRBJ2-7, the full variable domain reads DGGITQSPKYLFRKEGQNVTLSCEQNLNHDAMYWYRQDPGQGLRLIYYSQIVNDFQKGDIAEGYSVSREKKESFPLTVTSAQKNPTAFYLCASSIRLTPSYEQYFGPGTRLTVT.

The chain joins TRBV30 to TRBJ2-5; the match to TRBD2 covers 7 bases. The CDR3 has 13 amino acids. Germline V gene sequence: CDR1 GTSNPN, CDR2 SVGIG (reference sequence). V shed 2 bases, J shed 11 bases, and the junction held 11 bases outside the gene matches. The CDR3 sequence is CAWSSGIRLGQYF. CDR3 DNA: TGTGCCTGGAGTAGCGGGATAAGGCTGGGGCAGTACTTC.

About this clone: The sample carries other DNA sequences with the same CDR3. CDR3 DNA: TGTGCCAGCAGTGAATTGGGGAGGGGCAATCAGCCCCAGCATTTT. It is translated as CASSELGRGNQPQHF. The chain combines TRBV6-1 with TRBJ1-5; D not resolved. The V gene lost 2 bases and the J gene lost 2 bases, with 10 bases spanning the gap. CDR3 length: 15 residues. Germline V gene lookup returns CDR1 MNHNS and CDR2 SASEGT.

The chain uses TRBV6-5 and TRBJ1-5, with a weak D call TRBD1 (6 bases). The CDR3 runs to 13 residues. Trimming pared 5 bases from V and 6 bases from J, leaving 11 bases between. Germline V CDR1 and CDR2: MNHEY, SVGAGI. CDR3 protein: CASSPHRVQPQHF. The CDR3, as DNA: TGTGCCAGCAGTCCACACAGGGTTCAGCCCCAGCATTTT.

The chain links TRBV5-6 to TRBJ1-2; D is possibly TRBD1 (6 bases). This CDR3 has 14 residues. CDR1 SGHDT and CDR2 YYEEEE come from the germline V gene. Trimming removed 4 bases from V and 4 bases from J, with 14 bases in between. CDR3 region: CASSVAGAFYGYTF. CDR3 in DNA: TGTGCCAGCAGCGTCGCGGGGGCTTTCTATGGCTACACCTTC.

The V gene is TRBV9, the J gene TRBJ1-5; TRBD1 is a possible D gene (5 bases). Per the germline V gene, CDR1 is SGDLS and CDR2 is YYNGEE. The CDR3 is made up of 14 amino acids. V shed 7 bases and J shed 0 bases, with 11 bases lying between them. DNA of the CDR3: TGTGCCAGCTGTCGACAGCATAGCAATCAGCCCCAGCATTTT. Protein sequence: CASCRQHSNQPQHF.

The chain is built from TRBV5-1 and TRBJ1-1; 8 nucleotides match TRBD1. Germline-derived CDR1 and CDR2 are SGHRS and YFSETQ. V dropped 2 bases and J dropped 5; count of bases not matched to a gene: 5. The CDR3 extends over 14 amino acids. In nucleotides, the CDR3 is TGCGCCAGCAGCTTTGGACAGGGAGGGACTGAAGCTTTCTTT. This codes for CASSFGQGGTEAFF.

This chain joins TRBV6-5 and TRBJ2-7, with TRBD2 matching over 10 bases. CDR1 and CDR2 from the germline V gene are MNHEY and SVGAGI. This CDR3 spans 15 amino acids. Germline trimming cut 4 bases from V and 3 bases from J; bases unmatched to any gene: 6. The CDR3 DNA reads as TGTGCCAGCAGTTCAGGGCTAGCGGGGGTCTACGAGCAGTACTTC. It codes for CASSSGLAGVYEQYF.

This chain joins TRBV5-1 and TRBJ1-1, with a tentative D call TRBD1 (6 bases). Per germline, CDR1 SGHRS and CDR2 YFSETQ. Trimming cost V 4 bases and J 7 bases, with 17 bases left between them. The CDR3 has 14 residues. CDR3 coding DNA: TGCGCCAGCAGCCAACAGGGTGTCGGGGTTGAAGCTTTCTTT. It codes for CASSQQGVGVEAFF.

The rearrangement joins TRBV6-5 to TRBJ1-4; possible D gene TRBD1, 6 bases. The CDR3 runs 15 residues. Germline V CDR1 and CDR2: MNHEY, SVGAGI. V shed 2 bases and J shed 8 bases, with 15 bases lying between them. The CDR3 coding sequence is TGTGCCAGCAGTTACATCCAGGGGATGAAAGAAAAACTGTTTTTT. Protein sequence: CASSYIQGMKEKLFF.

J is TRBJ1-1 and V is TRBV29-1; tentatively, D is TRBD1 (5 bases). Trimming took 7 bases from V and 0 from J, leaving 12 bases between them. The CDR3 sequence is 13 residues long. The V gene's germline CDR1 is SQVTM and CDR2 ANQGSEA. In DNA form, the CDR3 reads TGCAGCGCAAGACAGATTTTGAACACTGAAGCTTTCTTT. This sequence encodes CSARQILNTEAFF.

CDR3 region: CASNPIRGTDTQYF. CDR3 nucleotide sequence: TGTGCCAGCAACCCGATTCGGGGGACAGATACGCAGTATTTT. The chain recombines TRBV7-9 with TRBJ2-3; maybe TRBD2 (6 bases). The V and J ends lost 7 bases and 3 bases respectively, with 14 bases between them. The V gene's germline CDR1 is SEHNR and CDR2 FQNEAQ (reference sequence). The CDR3 length is 14 residues.

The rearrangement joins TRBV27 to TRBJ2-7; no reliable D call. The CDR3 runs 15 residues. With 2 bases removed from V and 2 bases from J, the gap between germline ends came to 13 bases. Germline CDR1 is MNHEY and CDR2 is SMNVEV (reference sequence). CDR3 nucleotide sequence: TGTGCCAGCAGTTTAGGGCTGGTTGGTACCTACGAGCAGTACTTC. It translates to CASSLGLVGTYEQYF.

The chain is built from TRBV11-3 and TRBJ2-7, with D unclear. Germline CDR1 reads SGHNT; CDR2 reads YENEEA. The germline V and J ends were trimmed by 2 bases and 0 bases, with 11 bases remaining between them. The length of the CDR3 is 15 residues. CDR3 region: CASSLLGASSYEQYF. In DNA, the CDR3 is TGTGCCAGCAGCTTACTGGGCGCCAGCTCCTACGAGCAGTACTTC.